The T cell receptor (beta chain) under discussion was sequenced for a study of cytomegalovirus exposure and HLA in healthy donors (dated by TCRdb to the late 2010s). Concerning the study at large: An earlier analysis of 587 of the donors reported 276 Gb of sequence data and 117 million unique TCR beta sequences obtained from about 179 million T cells. Around 330 gigabases of sequencing data and roughly 81 million unique TCR sequences made up an early release that covered several hundred HLA-typed donors. The genetic ancestry cluster associated with self-reported Caucasian donors included about four fifths of the 398 genotyped donors. The study aimed to test whether signatures of past pathogen exposure could be identified by cataloging public T cell receptors. The T cell repertoires of around 730 subjects were profiled by immunosequencing and related to cytomegalovirus serostatus. Besides the first cohort of roughly 660 subjects, a separate validation cohort made up of roughly 120 different subjects was used. High-throughput TCR immunosequencing, statistical association of individual TCRs with disease status, and machine learning were combined to predict cytomegalovirus infection status. To study patterns of TCR occurrence, a later analysis re-analyzed previously published TCR beta repertoires from 650 to 750 donors and added high-resolution HLA genotyping. Rather than using new phenotypic data, the later analysis identified candidate immune exposures from TCR beta sequences and from how often those sequences occurred across donors. An earlier analysis of more than 450 of the donors used high-throughput TCR beta sequencing to judge whether each TCR beta V gene segment behaved as functional or pseudogenic. Donor age, sex, ethnicity and CMV serostatus were collected together with the repertoire data. A later genetic analysis used genome-wide SNP genotypes for about 60% of the roughly 670 donors, treating that subset as a discovery cohort. Every repertoire in the discovery cohort had been generated on one and the same sequencing platform. Class I and class II HLA loci were covered by the typing at four-digit resolution. The number of donors typed differed by locus, with about 629-630 for A, B, C, DRB1 and DQB1, over 500 for DQA1, 600 to 610 for DPA1, and 472 for DPB1. A handful of DR-DQ haplotypes were handled as single units for association and clustering because linkage in the cohort was strong. Across about 380 genotyped donors of the cohort, an average of about 240,000 unique TCR beta nucleotide sequences per donor were sequenced, and 15% to 20% of those sequences were non-productive. Results the study describes overall, beyond this receptor: The authors suggested that the approach could potentially be extended to other disease states and immunological phenotypes. The sequencing pipeline was judged likely to have produced a cluster of highly shared sequence variants as a technical artifact. Linkage disequilibrium might explain the correlated functional status among segregating V segments, but an unknown experimental factor could not be excluded. In vitro tests confirmed that a few of the cytomegalovirus-associated TCR beta chains recognize cytomegalovirus antigens. The classifier was reported to diagnose cytomegalovirus status with high specificity and sensitivity in both the original cohort and the validation cohort. HLA typing was unavailable for some donors at each locus, so association tests used only the typed subset. An association between a missense DCLRE1C variant and V-gene and J-gene trimming of TCR beta chains was found in a later genetic analysis and replicated in an independent cohort. A later analysis found that TCR association rates varied across HLA loci, with DRB1 alleles showing the most associated TCRs and HLA-C alleles the fewest. In a later analysis, HLA-associated TCR beta chains were found to be more clonally expanded and to have lower generation probabilities than equally common non-associated chains. According to a later analysis, parvovirus B19, influenza, CMV and Epstein-Barr virus appeared linked to several top co-occurrence clusters. A further reported finding was that TCR beta sequences accurately predicted the HLA-A and HLA-B alleles for most subjects in the first cohort. Only TCR beta chains were sequenced in this cohort, and the absence of alpha or paired-chain data limited detectable features. A later analysis associated approximately 17,000 TCR beta sequences with specific HLA alleles at a false discovery rate of 0.05. Broadly in line with IMGT annotations, most TCR beta V segments showed up in productive rearrangements about 90% or about 30% of the time in an earlier analysis of around 600 of the donors. A later genetic analysis reported fewer N-insertions in productive TCRs among donors in an Asian-associated ancestry cluster than the approximately 670-donor mean. A later analysis found that most CMV-associated TCR beta chains appeared HLA-restricted, with HLA associations seemingly driven largely by CMV exposure. Across donors, most TCR sequences were observed very rarely, whereas some public TCRs were present in many individuals. The study gave a list of about 160 TCR beta chains associated with cytomegalovirus. When HLA alleles, especially DR and DQ, strongly co-occurred, TCR associations were difficult to assign to individual alleles. Because counts were too low, seventeen rarely observed V segments, including chromosome 9 orphons, were left out of the earlier analysis of over 550 of the donors. For the cohort, immune exposure information was limited to CMV serostatus. Roughly uniform sequencing depth across donors was assumed in presence/absence analyses, although this assumption may not hold.

In total, approximately 690 healthy bone marrow donors made up the cohort. At the time of sampling, every cohort member was nominally healthy, though immune exposures that went unrecorded were likely present. The donor was CMV seropositive and was included in the group of 250 to 300 seropositive cohort members. A peripheral blood sample was provided by each donor, and peripheral blood mononuclear cells were used for TCR beta sequencing. Genomic DNA was extracted from the blood cell samples with the Qiagen DNeasy Blood Extraction Kit. With respect to this clone: Its recognized antigen is unknown. Per-base quality was not reported, and no clone a single base away is much larger than it.

The library was prepared using the immunoSEQ multiplex PCR assay. For the multiplex PCR, a mixture combining 60 forward primers for TCR Vbeta segments and 13 reverse primers for TCR Jbeta segments was used. Amplification of the CDR3 region of rearranged TCR beta genes was performed with a multiplex PCR assay on genomic DNA. The amplified TCR beta libraries were sequenced on the Illumina HiSeq System as 87-base-pair reads. The authors processed their data as follows. A later analysis tallied roughly 80 million unique TCR beta chains across the 650 to 750 repertoires, and around 10 million of those chains were shared by two or more donors. Raw reads were error-corrected and collapsed into unique sequences with a nearest-neighbor algorithm that merged closely related sequences to remove PCR and sequencing errors. CDR3 sequences were aligned to IMGT reference sequences to assign V, D and J gene segments. For a sequence to be retained, a match of at least six nucleotides was required to both a V gene segment and a J gene segment. Rearrangements were classified as productive when the CDR3 lacked stop codons and remained in frame with V and J, and all other rearrangements were classified as non-productive. CDR3 was defined by IMGT convention, running from the second conserved V-encoded cysteine to the conserved J-encoded phenylalanine. The earlier analysis of a few hundred of the donors excluded sequences that lacked an unambiguous match to a single V gene segment. In an earlier analysis of several hundred of the donors, V segments were called functional above 56.7% productive rearrangements and were called segregating when the between-donor standard deviation exceeded 5%. A statistical classification framework was built to diagnose cytomegalovirus status from the catalog of TCR beta chain sequences. In a later analysis, TCR nucleotide sequences were compared against IMGT/GENE-DB human TR gene sequences so that V and J genes could be assigned. In a later analysis, CDR3 sequences and most-parsimonious VDJ recombination scenarios were assigned using the TCRdist pipeline. In a later analysis, each TCR beta chain was defined by its CDR3 amino acid sequence together with its V-gene family, and reads without a unique V-gene family were excluded. As a way to deal with suspected cross-contamination and a sequencing artifact, a later analysis dropped more than 500 nucleotide sequences that were highly shared and had low generation probability. For each public chain, a later analysis derived a clonal expansion index from normalized ranks of inferred template counts within each repertoire. In a later analysis, generation probabilities were computed with a VDJ recombination model fitted to out-of-frame rearrangements, and the resulting probabilities were checked against IGoR. A later analysis scored TCR-TCR, TCR-HLA and TCR-CMV co-occurrence with hypergeometric tests, applying a repertoire-size bias correction to TCR pairs. False discovery rates were estimated in a later analysis by permuting HLA or CMV assignments 20 times. In a later analysis, co-occurring TCRs were grouped using DBSCAN, with TCRdist sequence similarity added in when clustering inside HLA-allele-positive subsets. For co-occurrence clustering, repertoires with fewer than 30,000 or more than 120,000 public chains were excluded, along with roughly 5 repertoires with anomalous nucleotide sharing. The table was pulled from immuneACCESS by TCRdb, which kept in-frame rearrangements only. Such tables lose some clones; where checked, under half of the loss comes from unresolved V genes, and the rest has no known cause. Clone size and the V and J calls come from that table; the DNA yielded D and trimming. The sample includes about 64,000 clones, with over 75% observed a single time. The ten largest clones add up to around 5.1% of the sample.

This receptor was identified in a male donor in good health and CMV-seropositive. Input material: PBMCs.

The CDR3 is CASSLDGIDTQYF. The DNA reads as follows: TGTGCCAGCAGCTTGGACGGGATAGATACGCAGTATTTT. The rearrangement joined TRBV5-4 to TRBJ2-3; TRBD2 might be the D gene, on 5 matching bases. V is reduced by 0 bases and J by 5 bases, leaving a spacing of 7 bases between them. CDR1 SGHNT and CDR2 YYREEE were looked up in the germline V gene (reference sequence). The CDR3 covers 13 residues, taking in both the cysteine and the phenylalanine. Only the CDR3 portion is preserved as DNA: 39 bases, with reading frame beginning at the first base.